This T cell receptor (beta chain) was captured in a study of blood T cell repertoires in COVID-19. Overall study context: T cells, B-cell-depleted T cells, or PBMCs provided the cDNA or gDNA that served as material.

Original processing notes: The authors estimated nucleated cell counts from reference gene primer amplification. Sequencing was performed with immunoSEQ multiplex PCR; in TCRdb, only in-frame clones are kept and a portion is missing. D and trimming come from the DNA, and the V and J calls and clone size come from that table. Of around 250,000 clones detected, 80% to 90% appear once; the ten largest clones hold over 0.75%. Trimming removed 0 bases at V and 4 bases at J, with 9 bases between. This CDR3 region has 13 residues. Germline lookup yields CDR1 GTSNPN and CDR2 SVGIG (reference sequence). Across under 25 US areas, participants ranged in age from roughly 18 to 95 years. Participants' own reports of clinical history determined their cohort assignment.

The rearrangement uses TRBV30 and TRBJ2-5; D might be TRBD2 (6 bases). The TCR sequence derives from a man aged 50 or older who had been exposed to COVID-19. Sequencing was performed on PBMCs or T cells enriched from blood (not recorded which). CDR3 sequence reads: CAWSVGGGETQYF. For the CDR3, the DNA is TGTGCCTGGAGTGTGGGGGGAGGAGAGACCCAGTACTTC.